One sample yielded the 7 T cell receptor beta chains listed below, sequenced in a study of cytomegalovirus exposure and HLA in healthy donors. Amplification used 60 Vbeta primers and 13 Jbeta primers. Repertoires were generated with immunoSEQ multiplex PCR, while TCRdb's copy carries only in-frame clones and drops some. In the table there are a few hundred thousand clones, 80% to 90% of which are singletons. Material for sequencing was PBMCs. The source of these receptors is a woman aged 35 to 49 in good health and CMV-seropositive.

This clone was detected only once. The chain joins TRBV10-3 to TRBJ2-2; 8 nucleotides line up with TRBD1. The CDR3 loop spans 15 amino acids. Germline CDR1 reads ENHRY; CDR2 reads SYGVKD. Unmatched junction bases numbered 11, after V lost 8 bases and J lost 6 bases. The CDR3 sequence is CAIRRDRGWAGELFF. DNA of the CDR3: TGTGCCATCCGCCGAGACAGGGGTTGGGCCGGGGAGCTGTTTTTT.

This chain uses TRBV13 with TRBJ2-7; the match to TRBD2 covers 11 bases. This CDR3 has 15 amino acids. Germline loops: CDR1 PRHDT, CDR2 FYEKMQ (reference sequence). V was clipped by 5 bases and J by 4 bases; unmatched bases: 7. The CDR3 DNA is TGTGCCAGCAGCATAACCGGGACTAGCGGTTACGAGCAGTACTTC. This translates into CASSITGTSGYEQYF. Full variable domain (outside the CDR3, taken from reference TRBV13 and TRBJ2-7): AAGVIQSPRHLIKEKRETATLKCYPIPRHDTVYWYQQGPGQDPQFLISFYEKMQSDKGSIPDRFSAQQFSDYHSELNMSSLELGDSALYFCASSITGTSGYEQYFGPGTRLTVT.

V and J are TRBV7-8 and TRBJ1-5; perhaps TRBD1 as D (6 bases). CDR3 length: 15 amino acids. CDR1 is SGHVS and CDR2 is FQNEAQ in the germline V gene. Trimming took 6 bases from V and 0 from J, leaving 12 bases between them. The CDR3 nucleotides read TGTGCCAGCAGTTCCGGGGGGCGTAGCAATCAGCCCCAGCATTTT. It is translated as CASSSGGRSNQPQHF.

The chain links TRBV18 to TRBJ1-1, with 7 bases matching TRBD1. V shed 6 bases, J shed 0 bases, and the junction held 7 bases outside the gene matches. This CDR3 has 15 residues. Germline lookup yields CDR1 KGHSH and CDR2 LQKENI. The CDR3 spells CASSYGTAMNTEAFF. The CDR3 DNA reads TGTGCCAGCTCGTATGGGACAGCCATGAACACTGAAGCTTTCTTT.

The chain recombines TRBV16 with TRBJ2-7, with a tentative D call TRBD1 (5 bases). Per germline, CDR1 KGHSY and CDR2 FQNENV. The CDR3 consists of 14 residues. V was shortened by 6 bases and J by 1 base, with 13 bases between the two germline ends. CDR3 amino acids: CASSTHRNSYEQYF. The CDR3 DNA sequence: TGTGCCAGCAGTACCCACAGGAATTCCTACGAGCAGTACTTC.

V gene TRBV19 combines with J gene TRBJ1-2, with TRBD1 matching over 9 bases. The CDR3 is made up of 16 amino acids. CDR1 and CDR2 from the germline V gene are LNHDA and SQIVND (reference sequence). J lost 0 bases, V lost 5 bases, and 7 bases had no gene match. The CDR3 loop is CASSPPGQGANYGYTF. In nucleotides, the CDR3 is TGTGCCAGTAGTCCCCCGGGACAGGGAGCTAACTATGGCTACACCTTC.

V gene TRBV5-6 combines with J gene TRBJ1-4; D is undetermined. Trimming stripped 1 base from V and 8 bases from J, with 15 bases between. CDR3 length: 15 amino acids. CDR1 SGHDT and CDR2 YYEEEE come from the germline V gene. Here the CDR3 reads CASSLRPQGGEKLFF. In nucleotides, the CDR3 is TGTGCCAGCAGCTTGAGGCCCCAAGGAGGGGAAAAACTGTTTTTT.